This T cell receptor (beta chain) was profiled in a study of blood T cell repertoires in COVID-19. Study as a whole: COVID-19 samples, acute and convalescent, were from the United States, Italy and Spain.

Germline V gene lookup returns CDR1 LGHNA and CDR2 YNFKEQ. V was pared by 1 base and J by 4 bases, with 17 bases between. The CDR3 consists of 17 residues. Donors were grouped by their self-reported clinical history. How the authors handled the data: Estimates of nucleated cell counts were drawn from the amplification of reference gene primers. Sequenced by immunoSEQ multiplex PCR; TCRdb stores in-frame clones only, minus some. From that table come the V and J calls and clone size; the DNA was used to work out D and trimming. The sample consists of 250,000 to 300,000 clones, about 90% of them appearing once.

This sequence was found in a human donor in a cohort exposed to, infected with or recovered from COVID-19 (not recorded which). The donor label of this sample is uncertain. The gene calls are TRBV4-2 and TRBJ1-3; possibly TRBD1 for D (5 bases). Sample: PBMCs or T cells enriched from blood (not recorded which). CDR3: CASSQVEGLAVGNTIYF. CDR3 nucleotides: TGTGCCAGCAGCCAAGTAGAGGGACTCGCGGTAGGAAACACCATATATTTT.